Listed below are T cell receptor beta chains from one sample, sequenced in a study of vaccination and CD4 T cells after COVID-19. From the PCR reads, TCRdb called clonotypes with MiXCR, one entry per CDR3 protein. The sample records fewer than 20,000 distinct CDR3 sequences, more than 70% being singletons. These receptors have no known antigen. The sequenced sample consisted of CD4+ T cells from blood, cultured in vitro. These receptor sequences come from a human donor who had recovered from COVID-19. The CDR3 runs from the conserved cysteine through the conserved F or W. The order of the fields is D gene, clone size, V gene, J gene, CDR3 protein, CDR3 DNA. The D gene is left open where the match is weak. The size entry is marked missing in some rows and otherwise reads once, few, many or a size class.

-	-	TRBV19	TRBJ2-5	CASSNRGQLVLRRETQYF	TGTGCCAGTAGTAACCGAGGACAGCTGGTCCTGCGTAGGGAGACCCAGTACTTC
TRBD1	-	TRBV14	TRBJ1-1	CASSHVNRGMNTEAFF	TGTGCCAGCAGCCACGTGAACAGGGGAATGAACACTGAAGCTTTCTTT
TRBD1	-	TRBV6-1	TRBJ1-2	CASRFGTGGAGRYGYTF	TGTGCCAGCAGGTTCGGGACAGGGGGCGCCGGGAGGTATGGCTACACCTTC
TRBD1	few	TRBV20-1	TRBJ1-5	CSARVPGGGNQPQHF	TGCAGTGCTAGAGTTCCAGGGGGCGGCAATCAGCCCCAGCATTTT
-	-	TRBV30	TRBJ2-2	CAWVDSPTANTGELFF	TGTGCCTGGGTTGACAGCCCCACCGCGAACACCGGGGAGCTGTTTTTT
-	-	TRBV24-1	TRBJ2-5	CATSDLHSGETQYF	TGTGCCACCAGTGATTTGCACTCCGGGGAGACCCAGTACTTC
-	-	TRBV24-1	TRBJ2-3	CATSDPKSPTDTQYF	TGTGCCACCAGTGACCCGAAATCCCCCACAGATACGCAGTATTTT
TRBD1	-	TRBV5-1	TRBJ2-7	CASSPRRDRLDEQYF	TGCGCCAGCAGCCCGCGCCGGGACAGGCTCGACGAGCAGTACTTC
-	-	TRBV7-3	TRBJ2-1	CASSPFASYNEQFF	TGTGCCAGCAGCCCCTTCGCCTCCTACAATGAGCAGTTCTTC
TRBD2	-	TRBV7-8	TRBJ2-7	CASSSRRLAGAEQYF	TGTGCCAGCAGCTCCAGACGACTAGCGGGAGCCGAGCAGTACTTC
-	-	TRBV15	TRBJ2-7	CATSRQGTYEQYF	TGTGCCACCAGCAGACAGGGAACCTACGAGCAGTACTTC
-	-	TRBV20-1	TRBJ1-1	CSALAGPEAFF	TGCAGTGCCCTCGCAGGCCCTGAAGCTTTCTTT
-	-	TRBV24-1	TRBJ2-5	CATSDPRETQYF	TGTGCCACCAGTGACCCGCGGGAGACCCAGTACTTC
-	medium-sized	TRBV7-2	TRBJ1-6	CASSLGVVSSPLHF	TGTGCCAGCAGCTTAGGAGTAGTGAGTTCACCCCTCCACTTT
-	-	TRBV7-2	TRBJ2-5	CASLLAEQETQYF	TGTGCCAGCCTTTTGGCGGAACAAGAGACCCAGTACTTC
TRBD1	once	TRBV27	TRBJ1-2	CASSLQGAVYGYTF	TGTGCCAGCAGTTTACAGGGGGCGGTCTATGGCTACACCTTC
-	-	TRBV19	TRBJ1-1	CASSPGPAFLVAFF	TGTGCCAGTAGTCCGGGCCCCGCTTTTTTGGTAGCTTTCTTT
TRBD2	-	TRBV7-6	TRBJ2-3	CASTLAGDITDTQYF	TGTGCCAGCACCCTAGCGGGAGATATCACAGATACGCAGTATTTT
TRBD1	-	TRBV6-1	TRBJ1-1	CASRDRANTEAFF	TGTGCCAGCAGGGACAGGGCGAACACTGAAGCTTTCTTT
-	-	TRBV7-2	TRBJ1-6	CASSFEGISPLHF	TGTGCCAGCAGCTTCGAAGGGATTTCACCCCTCCACTTT
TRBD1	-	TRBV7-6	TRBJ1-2	CASSQQGTVYGYTF	TGTGCCAGCAGCCAACAGGGGACTGTCTATGGCTACACCTTC
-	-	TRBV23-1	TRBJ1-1	CASTHAVPYTEAFF	TGCGCCAGCACCCATGCTGTGCCCTACACTGAAGCTTTCTTT
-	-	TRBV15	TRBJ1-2	CATSRVFGSPYGYTF	TGTGCCACCAGCAGAGTCTTCGGGTCTCCCTATGGCTACACCTTC
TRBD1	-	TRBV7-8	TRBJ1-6	CASSLPGQGNYNSPLHF	TGTGCCAGCAGCTTACCCGGACAGGGAAACTATAATTCACCCCTCCACTTT
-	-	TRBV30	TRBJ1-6	CAWSGVFSPLHF	TGTGCCTGGAGTGGGGTGTTTTCACCCCTCCACTTT
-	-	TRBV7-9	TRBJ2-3	CASSFTGRRADTQYF	TGTGCCAGCAGCTTCACGGGGAGGCGCGCAGATACGCAGTATTTT
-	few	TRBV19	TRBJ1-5	CASTPSQVNQPQHF	TGTGCCAGTACCCCCTCCCAGGTGAATCAGCCCCAGCATTTT
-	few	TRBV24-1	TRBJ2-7	CATSDRDLREQYF	TGTGCCACCAGTGATCGGGACCTAAGGGAGCAGTACTTC
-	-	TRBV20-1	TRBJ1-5	CSASLGGLNQPQHF	TGCAGTGCTAGTCTGGGAGGGCTTAATCAGCCCCAGCATTTT
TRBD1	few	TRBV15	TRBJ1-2	CATSGRDRNYGYTF	TGTGCCACCAGCGGGAGGGACAGAAACTATGGCTACACCTTC
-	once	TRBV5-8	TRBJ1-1	CASSLYRGGGGMNTEAFF	TGTGCCAGCAGCTTGTATAGGGGTGGAGGTGGCATGAACACTGAAGCTTTCTTT
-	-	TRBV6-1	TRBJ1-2	CASSDSEHPPYGYTF	TGTGCCAGCAGTGACTCTGAGCACCCCCCCTATGGCTACACCTTC
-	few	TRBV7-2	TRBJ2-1	CASSSPPGQQFF	TGTGCCAGCAGCTCTCCACCGGGACAGCAGTTCTTC
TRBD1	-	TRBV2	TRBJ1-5	CASRGDRGVDQPQHF	TGTGCCAGCAGGGGGGACAGGGGAGTGGATCAGCCCCAGCATTTT
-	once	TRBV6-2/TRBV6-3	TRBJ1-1	CASRRTMNTEAFF	TGTGCCAGCAGGAGAACGATGAACACTGAAGCTTTCTTT